One and the same sample provided the 13 T cell receptor beta chains below, sequenced in a study of T cells in Graves' hyperthyroidism and ophthalmopathy. Amplification targeted TCR beta CDR3 regions from RNA transcripts. TCR CDR3 regions were first amplified by RT-PCR with HTBI primers. TCRdb ran MiXCR on the multiplex PCR reads and lists one entry per CDR3 protein. The sample lists some 570,000 distinct CDR3 sequences, roughly 18% seen once, with roughly 18% in the top ten. Sequencing was performed on blood. The source is a woman between 18 and 30 years old with Graves' ophthalmopathy.

In this sample, this clonotype turned up once. A much larger clone lies one base from this, so it may be a read error. The chain has TRBV28 and TRBJ2-5; D remains unclear. V lost 0 bases to trimming and J lost 4 bases, with 6 bases between them. This CDR3 is built from 13 residues. Per the germline V gene, CDR1 is MDHEN and CDR2 is SYDVKM. The CDR3 reads CASSLWQVETQYF. CDR3 sequence (DNA): TGTGCCAGCAGTTTATGGCAGGTAGAGACCCAGTACTTC.

CDR3 in DNA: TGTGCCAGCAGCTTAGACAAGTTAGAGACCCAGTACTTC. Translation gives CASSLDKLETQYF. This chain links TRBV5-4 with TRBJ2-5; D gene ambiguous. Germline CDR1 SGHNT, CDR2 YYREEE (reference sequence). Deletions cut 2 bases from V and 4 bases from J, with 9 bases between. This CDR3 region has 13 residues.

This clonotype was seen many times. V is TRBV6-1 and J is TRBJ1-1; the match to TRBD1 covers 8 bases. The CDR3 covers 15 residues. With 5 bases clipped from V and 3 bases from J, the junction kept 8 bases outside the gene matches. Per germline, CDR1 MNHNS and CDR2 SASEGT. The CDR3, as DNA: TGTGCCAGCAGTTCCCCCGACAGGGGCGACACTGAAGCTTTCTTT. This gives the protein CASSSPDRGDTEAFF.

This chain uses TRBV12-3 or TRBV12-4 with TRBJ2-6, with D uncertain. V was cut by 7 bases and J by 0 bases, with 16 bases left in between. This CDR3 spans 17 amino acids. CDR3 loop: CASNNYRVGSGANVLTF. CDR3 in DNA: TGTGCCAGCAATAATTACAGAGTCGGCTCTGGGGCCAACGTCCTGACTTTC.

The chain recombines TRBV5-1 with TRBJ2-3, with 15 bases fitting TRBD2. CDR3 length: 18 amino acids. CDR1 SGHRS and CDR2 YFSETQ come from the germline V gene. The trim removed 2 bases at V and 6 bases at J, leaving 10 bases unmatched. CDR3 sequence: CASSFGQGLAGGADTQYF. CDR3 bases: TGCGCCAGCAGCTTTGGACAGGGACTAGCGGGAGGTGCGGATACGCAGTATTTT.

This chain links TRBV19 with TRBJ2-2; a weak D match, TRBD2 (6 bases). Trimming took 7 bases from V and 5 from J, leaving 20 bases between them. The CDR3 is made up of 16 amino acids. CDR1 and CDR2 (germline): LNHDA, SQIVND (reference sequence). CDR3 DNA: TGTGCCAGTAATCCCGGGGTAGCGGAGCGGACCGGGGAGCTGTTTTTT. Its protein product is CASNPGVAERTGELFF. The variable domain in full, with the rest retrieved from reference TRBV19 and TRBJ2-2, is DGGITQSPKYLFRKEGQNVTLSCEQNLNHDAMYWYRQDPGQGLRLIYYSQIVNDFQKGDIAEGYSVSREKKESFPLTVTSAQKNPTAFYLCASNPGVAERTGELFFGEGSRLTVL.

V gene TRBV20-1 combines with J gene TRBJ2-3; 14 positions match TRBD2. V lost 7 bases and J lost 2; bases outside the gene matches: 11. Germline loops: CDR1 DFQATT, CDR2 SNEGSKA (reference sequence). The CDR3 covers 17 residues. CDR3 region: CSVTGTSGSYPTDTQYF. CDR3 coding DNA: TGCAGTGTGACGGGGACTAGCGGGAGTTATCCCACAGATACGCAGTATTTT.

This sequence joins TRBV5-1 and TRBJ1-1, with D perhaps TRBD1 (6 bases). The CDR3 loop spans 16 amino acids. In germline, CDR1 is SGHRS, CDR2 YFSETQ. V lost 3 bases and J 4 bases, leaving 19 bases between the germline ends. DNA of the CDR3: TGCGCCAGCAGCTCCTCGGGGAGGGGGAGGATCACTGAAGCTTTCTTT. As protein: CASSSSGRGRITEAFF.

The V call is TRBV20-1, the J call TRBJ1-5; no firm D call. V was clipped by 0 bases and J by 0 bases, with 15 bases between them. There are 17 residues in the CDR3. Germline V lookup: CDR1 DFQATT, CDR2 SNEGSKA (reference sequence). CDR3 coding DNA: TGCAGTGCTAGAGATTTAATGAGACAACTTAGCAATCAGCCCCAGCATTTT. Protein product: CSARDLMRQLSNQPQHF.

Worth noting for this clonotype: Since a much larger clone is just one base distant, this may be a read error. The rearrangement joins TRBV5-5 to TRBJ2-1, with D perhaps matching TRBD2 (6 bases). V lost 1 base, J lost 1 base, and 9 bases lay in between. The CDR3 has 15 amino acids. Germline loops: CDR1 SGHKS, CDR2 YYEKEE (reference sequence). The CDR3 spells CASSLRAGSYNEQFF. The CDR3 DNA follows: TGTGCCAGCAGCTTGCGGGCGGGGTCCTACAATGAGCAGTTCTTC.

The V call is TRBV29-1, the J call TRBJ2-3; 9 nucleotides match TRBD2. The CDR3 extends over 14 amino acids. The V gene's germline CDR1 is SQVTM and CDR2 ANQGSEA. The junction had 9 bases not matched to a gene; V was cut back by 6 bases and J by 5 bases. The CDR3 DNA follows: TGCAGCGTCGGGGATGGACTAGCGAGAGATACGCAGTATTTT. Translated, it gives CSVGDGLARDTQYF.

The rearrangement joins TRBV6-1 to TRBJ2-7; D is unresolved. Trimming shortened V by 5 bases and J by 1 base, and 6 bases separated the two germline ends. The CDR3 totals 12 residues. CDR1 MNHNS and CDR2 SASEGT come from the germline V gene. CDR3 protein: CASSQKSYEQYF. As DNA, the CDR3 is TGTGCCAGCAGTCAAAAATCCTACGAGCAGTACTTC.

This clonotype was counted only a few times. The chain combines TRBV7-6 with TRBJ2-7; the D gene could be TRBD1 or TRBD2 (5 bases each). This CDR3 has 12 amino acids. V shed 8 bases and J shed 2 bases, with 10 bases lying between them. Germline V gene sequence: CDR1 SGHVS, CDR2 FNYEAQ. In nucleotides, the CDR3 is TGTGCCAGCGGGACGGTAGCCTACGAGCAGTACTTC. It codes for CASGTVAYEQYF.